These T cell receptor beta chains were read from a single sample in a study of blood T cell repertoires in COVID-19. TCRdb's table, derived via immunoSEQ multiplex PCR, lists solely in-frame clones and lacks some. The table records about 350,000 clones, around nine tenths of them present only once. Material: peripheral blood. These receptors all come from a woman aged 60-75 years with COVID-19, enrolled during active disease. Both conserved end residues are part of each CDR3. The D gene is left open where the match is weak. Only part of the rows carry a size: once, few, many, or a class if the clone is expanded.

J gene,D gene,clone size,V gene,CDR3 protein,CDR3 DNA
TRBJ1-3,.,.,TRBV2,CASRPRSGSGNTIYF,TGTGCCAGCAGACCGAGGTCCGGCTCTGGAAACACCATATATTTT
TRBJ1-2,TRBD1,.,TRBV18,CASSPTMDRGHGYTF,TGTGCCAGCTCACCAACTATGGACAGGGGCCATGGCTACACCTTC
TRBJ1-5,TRBD1,.,TRBV6-5,CASSRGTGENQPQHF,TGTGCCAGCAGTCGGGGGACAGGCGAGAATCAGCCCCAGCATTTT
TRBJ2-2,TRBD2,.,TRBV4-1,CASSLRSGRADHGELFF,TGCGCCAGCAGCCTTAGATCAGGGAGGGCAGACCACGGGGAGCTGTTTTTT
TRBJ1-5,.,.,TRBV9,CASSAGGGPHQPQHF,TGTGCCAGCAGCGCCGGTGGGGGCCCCCATCAGCCCCAGCATTTT
TRBJ2-1,TRBD1,.,TRBV5-1,CASSPTGFNEQFF,TGCGCCAGCAGCCCGACAGGGTTTAATGAGCAGTTCTTC
TRBJ1-1,.,.,TRBV6-5,CASSAQGNTEAFF,TGTGCCAGCAGCGCACAGGGGAACACTGAAGCTTTCTTT
TRBJ1-2,TRBD1,.,TRBV9,CASSVDRNYGYTF,TGTGCCAGCAGCGTGGACAGGAACTATGGCTACACCTTC
TRBJ1-2,TRBD1,.,TRBV14,CASSLRQGWGYGYTF,TGTGCCAGCAGCCTACGACAGGGGTGGGGCTATGGCTACACCTTC
TRBJ1-2,.,.,TRBV21-1,CASSRPGQRTNYGYTF,TGTGCCAGCAGCCGACCGGGACAGAGAACTAACTATGGCTACACCTTC
TRBJ2-5,TRBD2,.,TRBV2,CASHGTSGGAGETQYF,TGTGCCAGCCACGGTACTAGCGGGGGGGCCGGGGAGACCCAGTACTTC
TRBJ2-5,TRBD2,.,TRBV5-4,CASSLTSGGAQETQYF,TGTGCCAGCTCTTTGACTAGCGGGGGGGCCCAAGAGACCCAGTACTTC
TRBJ1-6,.,few,TRBV19,CATSLDGPRGPLHF,TGTGCCACCTCATTAGATGGTCCCCGAGGACCCCTCCACTTT
TRBJ2-3,TRBD1,once,TRBV6-1,CASSGGARTGLTDTQYF,TGTGCCAGCAGTGGGGGAGCCAGGACAGGGCTCACAGATACGCAGTATTTT
TRBJ2-2,TRBD1,.,TRBV18,CASSAGTGLSTELFF,TGTGCCAGCTCAGCCGGGACAGGGCTATCGACGGAGCTGTTTTTT
TRBJ2-1,TRBD2,.,TRBV19,CASSILGLAGDEQFF,TGTGCCAGTAGTATCCTGGGACTAGCGGGGGATGAGCAGTTCTTC
TRBJ2-3,.,.,TRBV2,CASTGGTDTQYF,TGTGCCAGCACGGGGGGCACAGATACGCAGTATTTT
TRBJ2-5,.,.,TRBV2,CASIADLRGTQYF,TGTGCCAGCATCGCAGATCTCCGCGGGACCCAGTACTTC
TRBJ1-2,.,.,TRBV6-1,CASSESGIYGYTF,TGTGCCAGCAGTGAGTCAGGGATTTATGGCTACACCTTC
TRBJ2-5,.,.,TRBV12-3/TRBV12-4,CASSPTGVETQYF,TGTGCCAGCAGCCCGACAGGTGTAGAGACCCAGTACTTC
TRBJ2-7,.,.,TRBV7-9,CASSLRTIDEQYF,TGTGCCAGCAGCTTACGGACTATCGACGAGCAGTACTTC
TRBJ1-1,.,.,TRBV5-8,CASSLRGDRNTEAFF,TGTGCCAGCAGCTTGCGGGGGGATAGGAACACTGAAGCTTTCTTT
TRBJ1-2,.,once,TRBV28,CATTGGNYGYTF,TGTGCCACCACGGGGGGAAACTATGGCTACACCTTC
TRBJ2-7,.,.,TRBV7-3,CASSLRPGTRNEQYF,TGTGCCAGCAGCTTGCGGCCAGGGACTCGAAACGAGCAGTACTTC
TRBJ2-1,TRBD1,.,TRBV7-2,CASSLGDRANNEQFF,TGTGCCAGCAGCTTAGGCGACAGGGCCAACAATGAGCAGTTCTTC
TRBJ2-3,.,many,TRBV18,CASSRTGMDTQYF,TGTGCCAGCTCACGCACAGGGATGGATACGCAGTATTTT
TRBJ1-2,.,.,TRBV4-1,CASSPSFGGALNGYTF,TGCGCCAGCAGCCCCTCCTTCGGCGGGGCGCTAAATGGCTACACCTTC
TRBJ1-5,TRBD1,.,TRBV18,CASSHPRQGRNQPQHF,TGTGCCAGCTCACACCCTCGACAGGGGAGAAATCAGCCCCAGCATTTT
TRBJ1-1,TRBD1,.,TRBV15,CATLSMDRGFTEAFF,TGTGCCACCCTCTCTATGGACAGGGGGTTCACTGAAGCTTTCTTT
TRBJ1-1,.,.,TRBV3-1/TRBV3-2,CASSLQSLSEAFF,TGTGCCAGCAGCCTACAGAGTTTAAGTGAAGCTTTCTTT
TRBJ2-7,TRBD1,.,TRBV9,CASSNRDRDTYEQYF,TGTGCCAGCAGCAACCGGGACAGGGACACCTACGAGCAGTACTTC
TRBJ2-1,TRBD2,many,TRBV2,CASSRGLAGGFF,TGTGCCAGCAGTCGTGGACTGGCGGGAGGGTTCTTC
TRBJ2-5,.,.,TRBV7-2,CASSSGGETQYF,TGTGCCAGCAGCTCCGGAGGAGAGACCCAGTACTTC
TRBJ1-2,TRBD1,.,TRBV25-1,CASSPQTGNYGYTF,TGTGCCAGCAGTCCCCAGACAGGGAACTATGGCTACACCTTC
TRBJ2-7,.,.,TRBV10-3,CAIRQDSTYEQYF,TGTGCCATCAGACAGGACAGTACCTACGAGCAGTACTTC
TRBJ1-2,TRBD1,once,TRBV5-6,CASSLLDRRLYGYTF,TGTGCCAGCAGCTTGCTGGACAGGCGCTTATATGGCTACACCTTC
TRBJ1-6,.,.,TRBV23-1,CASSQSTGRNSPLHF,TGCGCCAGCAGTCAGTCGACAGGTCGAAACTCACCCCTCCACTTT
TRBJ1-3,.,.,TRBV5-4,CASSFDSRGNTIYF,TGTGCCAGCAGCTTTGACAGCCGAGGAAACACCATATATTTT
TRBJ1-1,TRBD1,.,TRBV6-6,CASSRQGNTEAFF,TGTGCCAGCAGCCGACAGGGGAACACTGAAGCTTTCTTT
TRBJ1-2,TRBD1,.,TRBV10-2,CASSEPTGGGRGYTF,TGCGCCAGCAGTGAGCCTACAGGGGGCGGCCGGGGCTACACCTTC
TRBJ2-1,TRBD2,.,TRBV9,CASSRGGRDEQFF,TGTGCCAGCAGCAGGGGCGGGAGGGATGAGCAGTTCTTC
TRBJ2-7,TRBD1,.,TRBV6-2/TRBV6-3,CASSPRDRGFYEQYF,TGTGCCAGCAGTCCCCGGGACAGAGGTTTCTACGAGCAGTACTTC
TRBJ1-1,TRBD1,.,TRBV3-1/TRBV3-2,CASSQESTGGPEAFF,TGTGCCAGCAGCCAAGAATCCACAGGGGGGCCTGAAGCTTTCTTT
TRBJ2-7,.,.,TRBV12-3/TRBV12-4,CASSPRGYEQYF,TGTGCCAGCAGTCCCCGGGGCTACGAGCAGTACTTC
TRBJ2-7,.,once,TRBV2,CASILWTAGYEQYF,TGTGCCAGCATCCTCTGGACAGCCGGCTACGAGCAGTACTTC
TRBJ2-3,.,.,TRBV30,CAWTPGDLIPYTQYF,TGTGCCTGGACCCCGGGGGATCTCATACCTTATACGCAGTATTTT
TRBJ1-5,.,.,TRBV18,CASSQGLSNQPQHF,TGTGCCAGCTCACAGGGACTTAGCAATCAGCCCCAGCATTTT
TRBJ1-1,.,.,TRBV19,CASSWTAVGTEAFF,TGTGCCAGTAGTTGGACAGCTGTGGGCACTGAAGCTTTCTTT
TRBJ2-1,.,.,TRBV21-1,CASSRDRSSYNEQFF,TGTGCCAGCAGCCGGGATCGCAGCTCCTACAATGAGCAGTTCTTC
TRBJ1-4,.,.,TRBV21-1,CASRPPPGQDSRLATNEKLFF,TGTGCCAGCAGGCCGCCTCCGGGACAGGATTCTCGCCTGGCAACTAATGAAAAACTGTTTTTT
TRBJ1-2,.,.,TRBV2,CASSEGRGDGYTF,TGTGCCAGCAGTGAAGGCAGGGGAGATGGCTACACCTTC
TRBJ2-1,.,.,TRBV18,CASSPEQNNEQFF,TGTGCCAGCTCACCTGAACAGAACAATGAGCAGTTCTTC
TRBJ2-7,.,.,TRBV3-1/TRBV3-2,CASSQDLDYRGWEQYF,TGTGCCAGCAGCCAAGATTTAGACTACAGAGGGTGGGAGCAGTACTTC
TRBJ2-4,TRBD1,few,TRBV10-3,CAISDQGQENIQYF,TGTGCCATCAGTGACCAGGGACAGGAGAACATTCAGTACTTC
TRBJ2-5,.,.,TRBV19,CASSIGGGPLVETQYF,TGTGCCAGTAGTATAGGGGGGGGGCCATTAGTAGAGACCCAGTACTTC